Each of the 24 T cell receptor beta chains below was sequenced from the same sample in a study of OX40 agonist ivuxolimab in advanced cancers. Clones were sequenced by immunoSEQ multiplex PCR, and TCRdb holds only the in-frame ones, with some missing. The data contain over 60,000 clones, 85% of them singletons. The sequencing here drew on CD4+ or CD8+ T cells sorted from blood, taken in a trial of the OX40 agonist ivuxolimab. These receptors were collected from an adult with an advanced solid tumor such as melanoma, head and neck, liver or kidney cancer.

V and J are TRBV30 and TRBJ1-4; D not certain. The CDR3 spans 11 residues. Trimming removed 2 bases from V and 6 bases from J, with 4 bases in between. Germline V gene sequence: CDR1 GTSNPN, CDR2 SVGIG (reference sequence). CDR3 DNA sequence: TGTGCCTGGAGTCTCGATGAAAAACTGTTTTTT. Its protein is CAWSLDEKLFF.

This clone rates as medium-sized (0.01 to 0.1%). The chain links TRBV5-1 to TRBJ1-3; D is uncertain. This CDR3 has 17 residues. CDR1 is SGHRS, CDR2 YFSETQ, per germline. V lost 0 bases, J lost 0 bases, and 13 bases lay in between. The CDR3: CASSLVSGRFSGNTIYF. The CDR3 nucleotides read TGCGCCAGCAGCTTGGTGTCCGGCAGGTTCTCTGGAAACACCATATATTTT.

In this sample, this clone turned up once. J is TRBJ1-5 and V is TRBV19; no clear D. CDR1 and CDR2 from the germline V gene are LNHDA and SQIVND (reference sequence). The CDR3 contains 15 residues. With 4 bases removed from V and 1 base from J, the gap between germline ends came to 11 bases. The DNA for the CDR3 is TGTGCCAGTAGTACAGGAAAACCGAGCAATCAGCCCCAGCATTTT. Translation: CASSTGKPSNQPQHF.

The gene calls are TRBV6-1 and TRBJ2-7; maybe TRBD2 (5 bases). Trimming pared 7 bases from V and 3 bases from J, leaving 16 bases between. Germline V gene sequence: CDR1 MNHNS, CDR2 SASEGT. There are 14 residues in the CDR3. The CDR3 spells CASTPGVLLYEQYF. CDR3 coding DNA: TGTGCCAGCACCCCCGGGGTTCTTCTCTACGAGCAGTACTTC.

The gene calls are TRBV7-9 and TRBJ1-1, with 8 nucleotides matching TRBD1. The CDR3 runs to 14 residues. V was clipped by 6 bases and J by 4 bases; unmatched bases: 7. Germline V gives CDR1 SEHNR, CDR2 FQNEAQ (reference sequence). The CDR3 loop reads CASRPTGESTEAFF. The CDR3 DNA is TGTGCCAGCAGACCGACAGGGGAGAGCACTGAAGCTTTCTTT.

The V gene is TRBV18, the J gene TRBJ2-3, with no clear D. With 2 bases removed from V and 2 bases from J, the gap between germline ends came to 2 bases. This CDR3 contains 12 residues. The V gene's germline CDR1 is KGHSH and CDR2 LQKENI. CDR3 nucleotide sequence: TGTGCCAGCTCACCAGCCACAGATACGCAGTATTTT. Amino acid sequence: CASSPATDTQYF.

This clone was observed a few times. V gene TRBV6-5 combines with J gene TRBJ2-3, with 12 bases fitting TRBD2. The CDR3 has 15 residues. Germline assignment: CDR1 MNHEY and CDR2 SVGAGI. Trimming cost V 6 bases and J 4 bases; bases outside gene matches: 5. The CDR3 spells CASRVTSGRPDTQYF. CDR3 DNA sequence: TGTGCCAGCAGAGTTACTAGCGGGAGGCCAGATACGCAGTATTTT.

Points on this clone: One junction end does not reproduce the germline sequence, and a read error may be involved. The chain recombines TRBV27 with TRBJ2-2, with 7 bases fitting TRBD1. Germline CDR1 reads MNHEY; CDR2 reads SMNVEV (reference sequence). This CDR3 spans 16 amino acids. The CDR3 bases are TGTGCCAGCAGTGTATCCTCCGGGACAGTAACCGGGGAGCTGTTTTTT. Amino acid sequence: CASSVSSGTVTGELFF.

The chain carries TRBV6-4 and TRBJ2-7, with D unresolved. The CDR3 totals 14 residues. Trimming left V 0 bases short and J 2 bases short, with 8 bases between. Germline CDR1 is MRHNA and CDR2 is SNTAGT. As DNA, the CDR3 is TGTGCCAGCAGTGACTCGAATCCTCCCTACGAGCAGTACTTC. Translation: CASSDSNPPYEQYF.

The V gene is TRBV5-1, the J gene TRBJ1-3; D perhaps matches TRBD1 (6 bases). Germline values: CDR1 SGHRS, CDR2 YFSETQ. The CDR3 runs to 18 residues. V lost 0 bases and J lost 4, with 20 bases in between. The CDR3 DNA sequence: TGCGCCAGCAGCTTGGAGACTACTTACAGGGAAAACGGAAACACCATATATTTT. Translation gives CASSLETTYRENGNTIYF.

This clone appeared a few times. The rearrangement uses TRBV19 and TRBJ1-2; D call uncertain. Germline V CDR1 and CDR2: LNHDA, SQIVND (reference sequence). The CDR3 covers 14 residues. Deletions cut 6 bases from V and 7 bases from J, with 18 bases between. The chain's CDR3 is CASSNGERAVGYTF. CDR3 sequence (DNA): TGTGCCAGTAGCAACGGGGAAAGGGCGGTTGGCTACACCTTC.

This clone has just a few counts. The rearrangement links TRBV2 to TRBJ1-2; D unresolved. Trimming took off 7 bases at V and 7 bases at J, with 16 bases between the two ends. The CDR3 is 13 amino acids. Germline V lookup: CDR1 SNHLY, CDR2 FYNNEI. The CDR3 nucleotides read TGTGCCAGCACTCCTGAGTACCCGGGTGGCTACACCTTC. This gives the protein CASTPEYPGGYTF.

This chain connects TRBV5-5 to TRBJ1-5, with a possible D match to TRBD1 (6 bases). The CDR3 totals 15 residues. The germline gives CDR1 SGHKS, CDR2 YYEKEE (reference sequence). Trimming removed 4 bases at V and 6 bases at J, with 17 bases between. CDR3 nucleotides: TGTGCCAGCAGCCCCTGGGGGGCTGTTGGTCAGCCCCAGCATTTT. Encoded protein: CASSPWGAVGQPQHF.

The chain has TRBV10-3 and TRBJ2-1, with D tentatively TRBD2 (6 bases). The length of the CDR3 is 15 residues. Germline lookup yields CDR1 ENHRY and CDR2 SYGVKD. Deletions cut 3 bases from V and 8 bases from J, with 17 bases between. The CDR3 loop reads CAISDQATAGHEQFF. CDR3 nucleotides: TGTGCCATCAGTGATCAGGCGACGGCGGGGCATGAGCAGTTCTTC.

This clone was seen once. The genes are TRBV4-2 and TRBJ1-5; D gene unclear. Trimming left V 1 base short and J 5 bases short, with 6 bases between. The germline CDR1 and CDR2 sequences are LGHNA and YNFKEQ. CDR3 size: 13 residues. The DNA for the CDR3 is TGTGCCAGCAGCCAAGGAGGCGATCAGCCCCAGCATTTT. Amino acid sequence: CASSQGGDQPQHF.

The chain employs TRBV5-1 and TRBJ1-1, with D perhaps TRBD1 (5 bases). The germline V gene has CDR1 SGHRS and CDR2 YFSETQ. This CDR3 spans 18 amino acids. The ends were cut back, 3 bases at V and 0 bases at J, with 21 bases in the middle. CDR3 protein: CASSYLPIQRQMNTEAFF. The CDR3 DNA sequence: TGCGCCAGCAGCTATCTTCCCATCCAAAGACAGATGAACACTGAAGCTTTCTTT.

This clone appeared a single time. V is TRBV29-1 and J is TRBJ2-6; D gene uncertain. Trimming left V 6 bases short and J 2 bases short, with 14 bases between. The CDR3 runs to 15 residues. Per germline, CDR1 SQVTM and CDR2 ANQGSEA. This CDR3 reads CSVSVSLTGANVLTF. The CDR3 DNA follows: TGCAGCGTCTCTGTAAGTTTGACTGGGGCCAACGTCCTGACTTTC.

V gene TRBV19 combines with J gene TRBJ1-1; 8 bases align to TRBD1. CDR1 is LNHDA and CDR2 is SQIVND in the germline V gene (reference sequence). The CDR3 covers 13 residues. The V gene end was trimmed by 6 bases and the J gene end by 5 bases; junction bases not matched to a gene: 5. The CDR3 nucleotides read TGTGCCAGTAGATTACAGGGGGGGACTGAAGCTTTCTTT. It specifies CASRLQGGTEAFF.

The DNA of the CDR3 is TGCGCCAGCAGCTCCGACAGGAGCACTGCAACTAATGAAAAACTGTTTTTT. Amino acids: CASSSDRSTATNEKLFF. V is TRBV5-1 and J is TRBJ1-4; TRBD1 might be the D (6 bases). Germline values: CDR1 SGHRS, CDR2 YFSETQ. Trimming pared 3 bases from V and 0 bases from J, leaving 15 bases between. The CDR3 sequence is 17 residues long.

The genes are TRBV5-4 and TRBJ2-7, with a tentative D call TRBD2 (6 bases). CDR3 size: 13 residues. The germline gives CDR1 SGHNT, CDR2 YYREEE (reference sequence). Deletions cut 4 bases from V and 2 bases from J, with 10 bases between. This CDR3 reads CASSTGDPYEQYF. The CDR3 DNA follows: TGTGCCAGCAGCACGGGGGACCCCTACGAGCAGTACTTC.

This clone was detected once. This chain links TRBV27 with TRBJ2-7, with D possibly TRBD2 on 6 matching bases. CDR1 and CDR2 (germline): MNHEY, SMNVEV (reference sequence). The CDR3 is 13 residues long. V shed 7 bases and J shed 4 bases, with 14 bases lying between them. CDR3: CASKGLLRYEQYF. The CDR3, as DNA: TGTGCCAGCAAGGGACTTTTGAGGTACGAGCAGTACTTC.

The CDR3 DNA sequence: TGCGCCAGCAGCCAAGATTTCCTCCGGGACCCCCCTTTCTTC. It codes for CASSQDFLRDPPFF. This chain uses TRBV4-1 with TRBJ2-1; either TRBD1 or TRBD2 may fit D (5 bases each). Germline CDR1 MGHRA, CDR2 YSYEKL. The ends were cut back, 0 bases at V and 16 bases at J, with 19 bases in the middle. The CDR3 has 14 amino acids.

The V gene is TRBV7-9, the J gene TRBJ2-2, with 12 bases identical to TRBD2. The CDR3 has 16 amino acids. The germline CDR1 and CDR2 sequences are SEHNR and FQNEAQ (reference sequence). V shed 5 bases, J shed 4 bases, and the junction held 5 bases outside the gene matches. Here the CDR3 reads CASSQTSGGATGELFF. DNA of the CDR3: TGTGCCAGCAGCCAGACTAGCGGGGGCGCCACCGGGGAGCTGTTTTTT.

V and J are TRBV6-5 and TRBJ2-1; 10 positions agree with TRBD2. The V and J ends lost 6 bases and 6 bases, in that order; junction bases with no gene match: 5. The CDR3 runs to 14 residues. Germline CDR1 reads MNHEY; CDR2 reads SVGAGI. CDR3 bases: TGTGCCAGCAGGCAAGCGGGAGGGCCCAATGAGCAGTTCTTC. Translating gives CASRQAGGPNEQFF.